The 26 T cell receptor beta chains presented below share a single source sample, sequenced in a study of blood T cell repertoires in COVID-19. TCRdb's copy holds only in-frame clones and misses some; the assay was immunoSEQ multiplex PCR. The data contain about 160,000 clones, about four fifths of them singletons. Sample: PBMCs or T cells enriched from blood (not recorded which). These receptors all stem from a woman between 45 and 60 years old in a cohort exposed to, infected with or recovered from COVID-19 (not recorded which).

The chain has TRBV28 and TRBJ1-2; D is uncertain. Germline CDR1 is MDHEN and CDR2 is SYDVKM. The length of the CDR3 is 15 residues. The germline V and J ends were trimmed by 2 bases and 3 bases, with 13 bases remaining between them. In DNA, the CDR3 is TGTGCCAGCAGTTTAAATTTTGCGGCAGACTATGGCTACACCTTC. Protein: CASSLNFAADYGYTF.

This clone showed up many times. The genes are TRBV10-2 and TRBJ1-2; tentative D call: TRBD1 (5 bases). The CDR3 runs 13 residues. Germline CDR1 reads WSHSY; CDR2 reads SAAADI. V was shortened by 2 bases and J by 8 bases, with 12 bases between the two germline ends. The CDR3 is CASSERSGGGYTF. CDR3 nucleotides: TGCGCCAGCAGTGAGAGGTCCGGGGGAGGCTACACCTTC.

The rearrangement links TRBV18 to TRBJ1-1, with no clear D. This CDR3 has 15 residues. Trimming took 6 bases from V and 1 from J, leaving 15 bases between them. CDR1 and CDR2 from the germline V gene are KGHSH and LQKENI. CDR3 protein: CASSRDPGWNTEAFF. The CDR3 DNA sequence: TGTGCCAGCTCCCGAGACCCCGGGTGGAACACTGAAGCTTTCTTT.

The chain carries TRBV27 and TRBJ1-2, with 8 bases lining up with TRBD1. Germline CDR1 and CDR2: MNHEY and SMNVEV (reference sequence). The CDR3 is made up of 15 amino acids. J lost 7 bases, V lost 5 bases, and 12 bases had no gene match. CDR3 DNA sequence: TGTGCCAGCAGTCCAGAGATAGGACAGGGCCCTGGCTACACCTTC. It encodes CASSPEIGQGPGYTF.

This sequence joins TRBV4-1 and TRBJ2-7; weak D call: TRBD2 (5 bases). V lost 7 bases and J lost 2, with 18 bases in between. The CDR3 consists of 15 residues. The germline V gene encodes CDR1 MGHRA and CDR2 YSYEKL. The chain's CDR3 is CASTRGPLGAYEQYF. The CDR3 DNA sequence: TGCGCCAGCACCCGCGGGCCCCTGGGAGCCTACGAGCAGTACTTC.

The chain couples TRBV5-1 to TRBJ2-7, with TRBD1 identical over 12 bases. The trim removed 7 bases at V and 7 bases at J, leaving 12 bases unmatched. The CDR3 length is 15 residues. The germline V gene encodes CDR1 SGHRS and CDR2 YFSETQ. Here the CDR3 DNA reads TGCGCCAGCGCGCTTGGGGGACAGGGGGCTCTTGAGCAGTACTTC. Translated, it gives CASALGGQGALEQYF.

V usage is TRBV10-3 and J usage is TRBJ2-7, with 13 bases lining up with TRBD2. Germline CDR1 and CDR2: ENHRY and SYGVKD. With V trimmed by 3 bases and J by 5 bases, 4 bases remained unmatched. The CDR3 runs to 15 residues. As DNA, the CDR3 is TGTGCCATCAGTGAAGGACTAGCGGGAGTTCACGAGCAGTACTTC. This gives the protein CAISEGLAGVHEQYF.

The rearrangement uses TRBV27 and TRBJ2-3; TRBD1 matches 7 bases. V trimming: 8 bases; J trimming: 2 bases; junction bases outside the gene matches: 10. In germline, CDR1 is MNHEY, CDR2 SMNVEV (reference sequence). This CDR3 is 15 amino acids long. Written as DNA, the CDR3 is TGTGCCAGCGGTACCGGGACAGCTCTCACAGATACGCAGTATTTT. Protein sequence: CASGTGTALTDTQYF.

This clone was recorded only once. This chain links TRBV28 with TRBJ2-7; TRBD1 aligns across 8 bases. CDR3 length: 13 amino acids. With V trimmed by 6 bases and J by 6 bases, 7 bases remained unmatched. The germline gives CDR1 MDHEN, CDR2 SYDVKM. The CDR3 DNA reads as TGTGCCAGCAGCAAGACAGGGGTGGGCGAGCAGTACTTC. This sequence encodes CASSKTGVGEQYF.

A few counts support this clone. The rearrangement uses TRBV3-1 (or the pseudogene TRBV3-2) and TRBJ2-1; D gene ambiguous. There are 12 residues in the CDR3. The V gene lost 2 bases and the J gene lost 6 bases, with 5 bases spanning the gap. Per the germline V gene, CDR1 is LGHDT and CDR2 is YNNKEL (reference sequence). CDR3 loop: CASSQSSNEQFF. The CDR3 region has the DNA TGTGCCAGCAGCCAATCGAGCAATGAGCAGTTCTTC.

The J gene is TRBJ2-7, the V gene TRBV28; D uncertain. The CDR3 consists of 14 residues. CDR1 MDHEN and CDR2 SYDVKM come from the germline V gene. Trimming cost V 8 bases and J 2 bases, with 16 bases left between them. The CDR3 sequence is CASLPGRRPYEQYF. The CDR3 nucleotides read TGTGCCAGCCTACCCGGTCGCAGGCCCTACGAGCAGTACTTC.

The table lists this clone with a few counts. The chain carries TRBV4-2 and TRBJ2-7; 14 bases align to TRBD2. V lost 4 bases, J lost 7 bases, and 9 bases stayed unmatched. This CDR3 is 16 amino acids long. Per the germline V gene, CDR1 is LGHNA and CDR2 is YNFKEQ. CDR3 amino acids: CASSRRGTSGSGEQYF. The DNA for the CDR3 is TGTGCCAGCAGCCGAAGGGGGACTAGCGGGAGCGGGGAGCAGTACTTC.

This chain uses TRBV11-3 with TRBJ2-5; the match to TRBD1 covers 8 bases. The CDR3 spans 14 residues. The V gene end was trimmed by 1 base and the J gene end by 4 bases; junction bases not matched to a gene: 2. The germline gives CDR1 SGHNT, CDR2 YENEEA. This CDR3 is CASSLGGQGETQYF. The CDR3 DNA reads TGTGCCAGCAGCTTAGGAGGACAGGGAGAGACCCAGTACTTC.

This clone turned up a few times. V is TRBV4-2 and J is TRBJ1-4, with D possibly matching TRBD1 (5 bases). CDR1 LGHNA and CDR2 YNFKEQ come from the germline V gene. The CDR3 covers 18 residues. Trimming took 3 bases from V and 0 from J, leaving 17 bases between them. In DNA form, the CDR3 reads TGTGCCAGCAGCCAGTCAGGACAACAGGTCACAACTAATGAAAAACTGTTTTTT. Translating it yields CASSQSGQQVTTNEKLFF.

The V call is TRBV7-9, the J call TRBJ2-1, with a possible D match to TRBD1 (6 bases). There are 14 residues in the CDR3. From germline, CDR1 is SEHNR and CDR2 FQNEAQ (reference sequence). The V end lost 7 bases, the J end lost 4 bases, and 14 bases lay between the germline ends. The chain's CDR3 is CASTDRDNYNEQFF. The CDR3 coding sequence is TGTGCCAGCACGGACAGAGACAATTACAATGAGCAGTTCTTC.

V and J are TRBV4-1 and TRBJ1-5; D ambiguous. The germline V and J ends were trimmed by 3 bases and 3 bases, with 9 bases remaining between them. CDR3 size: 14 residues. CDR1 and CDR2 (germline): MGHRA, YSYEKL. The CDR3 coding sequence is TGCGCCAGCAGCCAGACTGAGTACAATCAGCCCCAGCATTTT. Translating gives CASSQTEYNQPQHF.

This clone has a handful of counts. This chain uses TRBV19 with TRBJ2-1, with a tentative D call TRBD2 (5 bases). CDR1 is LNHDA and CDR2 is SQIVND in the germline V gene (reference sequence). The CDR3 covers 14 residues. V was shortened by 1 base and J by 6 bases, with 10 bases between the two germline ends. CDR3 in amino acids: CASSIGSSFNEQFF. The CDR3 bases are TGTGCCAGTAGTATAGGTTCTAGCTTCAATGAGCAGTTCTTC.

This clone was recorded a few times. This chain's CDR3 is CASWDDRTYEQYF. DNA for the CDR3: TGTGCCAGCTGGGATGACAGGACCTACGAGCAGTACTTC. The genes are TRBV28 and TRBJ2-7; possibly TRBD1 for D (6 bases). The germline V gene has CDR1 MDHEN and CDR2 SYDVKM. Trimming took off 8 bases at V and 2 bases at J, with 13 bases between the two ends. This CDR3 has 13 residues.

The J gene is TRBJ2-7, the V gene TRBV28, with unresolved D. This CDR3 region has 13 residues. V lost 1 base and J lost 3, with 7 bases in between. Germline assignment: CDR1 MDHEN and CDR2 SYDVKM. The CDR3 spells CASSLLQDYEQYF. The CDR3 DNA follows: TGTGCCAGCAGTTTATTGCAGGACTACGAGCAGTACTTC.

The chain links TRBV18 to TRBJ1-2; 7 positions agree with TRBD1. V shed 6 bases and J 7 bases; nucleotides not matched to a gene: 11. Germline-derived CDR1 and CDR2 are KGHSH and LQKENI. The CDR3 length is 14 residues. In nucleotides, the CDR3 is TGTGCCAGCTCCCCCGGACAGGTGAGGGCTGGCTACACCTTC. The encoded protein is CASSPGQVRAGYTF. Filled out from reference TRBV18 and TRBJ1-2, the complete variable domain reads NAGVMQNPRHLVRRRGQEARLRCSPMKGHSHVYWYRQLPEEGLKFMVYLQKENIIDESGMPKERFSAEFPKEGPSILRIQQVVRGDSAAYFCASSPGQVRAGYTFGSGTRLTVV.

V usage is TRBV10-3 and J usage is TRBJ1-6; 10 nucleotides align to TRBD1. V shed 1 base, J shed 7 bases, and the junction held 4 bases outside the gene matches. This CDR3 is built from 16 residues. In germline, CDR1 is ENHRY, CDR2 SYGVKD. In DNA, the CDR3 is TGTGCCATCAGTGAGTTTTCGACAGGGGGCAATTCACCCCTCCACTTT. Encoded protein: CAISEFSTGGNSPLHF.

The chain links TRBV28 to TRBJ2-7, with 7 bases lining up with TRBD1. Germline CDR1 reads MDHEN; CDR2 reads SYDVKM. The V gene end was trimmed by 8 bases and the J gene end by 2 bases; junction bases not matched to a gene: 30. The CDR3 sequence is 21 residues long. CDR3 in DNA: TGTGCCAGCGCGGGTAAGAGGGTAAGGGGGCGGACAGAGGGAAACACCTACGAGCAGTACTTC. Translation: CASAGKRVRGRTEGNTYEQYF.

The genes are TRBV27 and TRBJ1-4; no clear D. Germline values: CDR1 MNHEY, CDR2 SMNVEV (reference sequence). Trimming pared 7 bases from V and 10 bases from J, leaving 16 bases between. The CDR3 runs 13 residues. CDR3 nucleotides: TGTGCCAGCACCCCCGGAACGGGTGGAAAACTGTTTTTT. This translates into CASTPGTGGKLFF.

The V and J genes are TRBV19 and TRBJ2-1, with 9 bases matching TRBD2. The CDR3 length is 17 residues. The V gene's germline CDR1 is LNHDA and CDR2 SQIVND (reference sequence). V was clipped by 7 bases and J by 4 bases; unmatched bases: 14. The CDR3 DNA reads TGTGCCAGTACTACTAGCGGGCGCTATGGGGGGTACAATGAGCAGTTCTTC. The encoded protein is CASTTSGRYGGYNEQFF.

For the CDR3, the DNA is TGTGCCAGCAGTCAGGATCTTAACTATGGCTACACCTTC. Its translation is CASSQDLNYGYTF. The V and J genes are TRBV2 and TRBJ1-2; the D is unclear. This CDR3 is 13 amino acids long. V lost 5 bases to trimming and J lost 1 base, with 8 bases between them. Germline V CDR1 and CDR2: SNHLY, FYNNEI.

The chain is built from TRBV28 and TRBJ1-6; D is uncertain. Trimming pared 4 bases from V and 12 bases from J, leaving 13 bases between. CDR1 and CDR2 (germline): MDHEN, SYDVKM. This CDR3 contains 13 residues. The CDR3: CASSSTRGKPLHF. The CDR3 coding sequence is TGTGCCAGCAGTTCAACCCGGGGTAAACCCCTCCACTTT.